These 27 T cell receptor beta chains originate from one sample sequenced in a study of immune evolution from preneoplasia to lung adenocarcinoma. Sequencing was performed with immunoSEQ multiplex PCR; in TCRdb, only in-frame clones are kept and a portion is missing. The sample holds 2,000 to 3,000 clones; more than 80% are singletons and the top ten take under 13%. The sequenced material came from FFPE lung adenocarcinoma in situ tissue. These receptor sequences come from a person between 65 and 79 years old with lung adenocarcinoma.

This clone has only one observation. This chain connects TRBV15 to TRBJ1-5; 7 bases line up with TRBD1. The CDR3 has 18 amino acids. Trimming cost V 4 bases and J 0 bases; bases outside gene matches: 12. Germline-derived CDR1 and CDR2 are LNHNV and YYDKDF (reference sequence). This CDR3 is CATSKTGTDYNSNQPQHF. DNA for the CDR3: TGTGCCACCAGCAAAACCGGGACAGACTACAATAGCAATCAGCCCCAGCATTTT.

Here the CDR3 DNA reads TGCGCCAGCAGCTTGACGGGCGACCCGAGGACCGGGGAGCTGTTTTTT. It yields the protein CASSLTGDPRTGELFF. The chain combines TRBV5-1 with TRBJ2-2; no reliable D call. V lost 1 base and J lost 5, with 15 bases in between. The CDR3 covers 16 residues. From germline, CDR1 is SGHRS and CDR2 YFSETQ.

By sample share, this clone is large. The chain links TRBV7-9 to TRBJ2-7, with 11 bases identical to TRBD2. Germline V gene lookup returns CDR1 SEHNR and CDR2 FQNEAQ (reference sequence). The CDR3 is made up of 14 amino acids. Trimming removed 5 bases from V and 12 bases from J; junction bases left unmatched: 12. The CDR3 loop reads CASSLRVAGGPLYF. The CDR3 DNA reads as TGTGCCAGCAGCCTGAGGGTAGCGGGAGGGCCACTGTACTTC.

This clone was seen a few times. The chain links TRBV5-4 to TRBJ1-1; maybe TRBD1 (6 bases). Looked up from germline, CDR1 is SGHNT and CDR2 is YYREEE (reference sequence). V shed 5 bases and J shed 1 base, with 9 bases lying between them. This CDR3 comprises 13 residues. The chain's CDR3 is CASRGAANTEAFF. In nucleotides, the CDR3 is TGTGCCAGCAGGGGGGCTGCGAACACTGAAGCTTTCTTT.

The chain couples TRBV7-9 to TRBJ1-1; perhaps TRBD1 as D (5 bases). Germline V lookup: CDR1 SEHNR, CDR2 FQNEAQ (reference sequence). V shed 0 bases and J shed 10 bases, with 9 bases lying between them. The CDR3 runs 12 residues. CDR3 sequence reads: CASSLALGTAFF. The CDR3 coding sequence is TGTGCCAGCAGCTTAGCGCTGGGGACAGCTTTCTTT.

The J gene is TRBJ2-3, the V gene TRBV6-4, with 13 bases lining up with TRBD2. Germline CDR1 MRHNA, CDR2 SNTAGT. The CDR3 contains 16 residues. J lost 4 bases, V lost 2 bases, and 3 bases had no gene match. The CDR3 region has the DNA TGTGCCAGCAGTGACCCGACTAGCGGGAGGCCAGATACGCAGTATTTT. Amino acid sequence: CASSDPTSGRPDTQYF.

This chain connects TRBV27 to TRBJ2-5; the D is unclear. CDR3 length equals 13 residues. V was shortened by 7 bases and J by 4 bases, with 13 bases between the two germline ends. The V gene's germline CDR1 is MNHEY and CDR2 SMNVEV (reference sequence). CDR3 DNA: TGTGCCAGCACCCGGGTCACGGGAGAGACCCAGTACTTC. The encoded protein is CASTRVTGETQYF.

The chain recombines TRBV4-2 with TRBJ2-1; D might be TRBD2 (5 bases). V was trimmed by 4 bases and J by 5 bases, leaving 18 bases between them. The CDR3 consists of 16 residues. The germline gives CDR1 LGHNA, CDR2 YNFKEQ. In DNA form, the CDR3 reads TGTGCCAGCAGCCTCTATCATGGCGGGCTGAACAATGAGCAGTTCTTC. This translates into CASSLYHGGLNNEQFF.

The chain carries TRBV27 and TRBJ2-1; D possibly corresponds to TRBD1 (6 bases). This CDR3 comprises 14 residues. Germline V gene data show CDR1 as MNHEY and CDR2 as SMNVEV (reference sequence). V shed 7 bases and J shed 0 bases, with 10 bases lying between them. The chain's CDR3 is CASMFRGSYNEQFF. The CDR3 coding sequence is TGTGCCAGCATGTTCAGGGGCTCCTACAATGAGCAGTTCTTC.

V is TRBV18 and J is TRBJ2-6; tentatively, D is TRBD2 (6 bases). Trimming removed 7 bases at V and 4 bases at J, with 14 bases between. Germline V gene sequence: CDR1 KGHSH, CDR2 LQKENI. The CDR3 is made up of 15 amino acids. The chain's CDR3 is CASFRGGTGANVLTF. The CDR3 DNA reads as TGTGCCAGCTTCCGAGGCGGGACCGGGGCCAACGTCCTGACTTTC.

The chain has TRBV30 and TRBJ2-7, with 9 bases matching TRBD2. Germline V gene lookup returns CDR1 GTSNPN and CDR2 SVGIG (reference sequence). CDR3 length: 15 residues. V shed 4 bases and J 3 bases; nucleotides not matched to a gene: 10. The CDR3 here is CAWTPRGRALYEQYF. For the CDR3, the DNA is TGTGCCTGGACCCCTCGCGGGAGGGCCCTCTACGAGCAGTACTTC.

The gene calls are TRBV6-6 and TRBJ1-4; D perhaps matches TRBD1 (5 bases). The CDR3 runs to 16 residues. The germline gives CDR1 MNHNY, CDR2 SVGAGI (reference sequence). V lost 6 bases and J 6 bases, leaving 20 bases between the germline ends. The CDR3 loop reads CASSPTPGPSDEKLFF. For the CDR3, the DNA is TGTGCCAGCAGCCCGACCCCAGGGCCCTCGGATGAAAAACTGTTTTTT.

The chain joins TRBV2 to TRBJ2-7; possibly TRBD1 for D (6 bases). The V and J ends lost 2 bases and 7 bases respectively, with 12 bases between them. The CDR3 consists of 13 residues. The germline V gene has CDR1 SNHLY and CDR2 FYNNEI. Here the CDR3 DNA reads TGTGCCAGCAGTGAAACACAGGGTTGGGAGCAGTACTTC. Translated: CASSETQGWEQYF.

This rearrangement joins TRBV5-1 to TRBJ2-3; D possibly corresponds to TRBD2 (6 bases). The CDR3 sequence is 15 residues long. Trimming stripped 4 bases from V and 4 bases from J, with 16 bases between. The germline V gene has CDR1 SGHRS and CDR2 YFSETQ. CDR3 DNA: TGCGCCAGCAGCCCCGGGACCCCGGGGGCAGATACGCAGTATTTT. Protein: CASSPGTPGADTQYF.

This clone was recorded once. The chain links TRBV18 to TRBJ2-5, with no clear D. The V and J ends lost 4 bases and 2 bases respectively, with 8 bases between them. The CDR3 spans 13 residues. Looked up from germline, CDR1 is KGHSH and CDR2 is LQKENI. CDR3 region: CASSLTEQETQYF. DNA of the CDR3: TGTGCCAGCTCACTGACGGAGCAAGAGACCCAGTACTTC.

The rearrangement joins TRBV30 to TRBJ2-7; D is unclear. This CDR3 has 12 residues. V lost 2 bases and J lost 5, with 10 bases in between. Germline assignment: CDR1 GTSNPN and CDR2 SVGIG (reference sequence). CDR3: CAWSRAGDEQYF. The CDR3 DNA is TGTGCCTGGAGTAGGGCAGGAGACGAGCAGTACTTC.

CDR3: CASGTSGSTNEQFF. The CDR3 DNA follows: TGCGCCAGCGGTACTAGCGGGAGTACGAATGAGCAGTTCTTC. V usage is TRBV5-1 and J usage is TRBJ2-1; 11 bases are shared with TRBD2. The trim removed 7 bases at V and 7 bases at J, leaving 7 bases unmatched. Germline values: CDR1 SGHRS, CDR2 YFSETQ. The CDR3 has 14 residues.

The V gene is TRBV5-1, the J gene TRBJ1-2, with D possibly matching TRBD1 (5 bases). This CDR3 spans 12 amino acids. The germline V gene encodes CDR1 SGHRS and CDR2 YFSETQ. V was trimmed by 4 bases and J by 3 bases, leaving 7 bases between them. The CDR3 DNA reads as TGCGCCAGCAGCCTGGGGGACTATGGCTACACCTTC. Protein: CASSLGDYGYTF. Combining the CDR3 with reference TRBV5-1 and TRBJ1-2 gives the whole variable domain KAGVTQTPRYLIKTRGQQVTLSCSPISGHRSVSWYQQTPGQGLQFLFEYFSETQRNKGNFPGRFSGRQFSNSRSEMNVSTLELGDSALYLCASSLGDYGYTFGSGTRLTVV.

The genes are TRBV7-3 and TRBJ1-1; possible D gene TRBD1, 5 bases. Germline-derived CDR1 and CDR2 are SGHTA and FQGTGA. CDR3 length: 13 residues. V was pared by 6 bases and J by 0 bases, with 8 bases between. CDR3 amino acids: CASRVTVNTEAFF. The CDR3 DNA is TGTGCCAGCAGGGTGACAGTGAACACTGAAGCTTTCTTT. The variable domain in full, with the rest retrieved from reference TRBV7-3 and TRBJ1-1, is GAGVSQTPSNKVTEKGKYVELRCDPISGHTALYWYRQSLGQGPEFLIYFQGTGAADDSGLPNDRFFAVRPEGSVSTLKIQRTERGDSAVYLCASRVTVNTEAFFGQGTRLTVV.

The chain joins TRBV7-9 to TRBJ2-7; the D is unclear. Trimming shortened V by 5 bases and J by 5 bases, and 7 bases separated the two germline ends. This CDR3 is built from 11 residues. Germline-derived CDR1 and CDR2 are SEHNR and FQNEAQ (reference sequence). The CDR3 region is CASSPQDEQYF. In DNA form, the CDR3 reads TGTGCCAGCAGCCCGCAGGACGAGCAGTACTTC.

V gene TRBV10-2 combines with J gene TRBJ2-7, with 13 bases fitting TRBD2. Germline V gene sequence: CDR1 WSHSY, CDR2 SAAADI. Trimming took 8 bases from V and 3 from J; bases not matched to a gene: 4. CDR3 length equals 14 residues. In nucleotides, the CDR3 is TGCGCCAGCGGATGGACTAGCGGGAGCTACGAGCAGTACTTC. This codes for CASGWTSGSYEQYF.

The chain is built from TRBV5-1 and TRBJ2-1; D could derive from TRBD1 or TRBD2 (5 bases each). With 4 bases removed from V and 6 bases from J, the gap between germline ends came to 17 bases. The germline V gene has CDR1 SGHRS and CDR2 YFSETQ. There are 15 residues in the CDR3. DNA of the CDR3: TGCGCCAGCAGCCCCGTTGGGACCGGCGGCAATGAGCAGTTCTTC. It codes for CASSPVGTGGNEQFF.

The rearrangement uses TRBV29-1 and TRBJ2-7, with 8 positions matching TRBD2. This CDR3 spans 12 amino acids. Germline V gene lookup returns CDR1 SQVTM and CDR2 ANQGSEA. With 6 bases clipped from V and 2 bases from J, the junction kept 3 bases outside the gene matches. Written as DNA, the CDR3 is TGCAGCGTGGGTAGCGGGGCCTACGAGCAGTACTTC. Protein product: CSVGSGAYEQYF.

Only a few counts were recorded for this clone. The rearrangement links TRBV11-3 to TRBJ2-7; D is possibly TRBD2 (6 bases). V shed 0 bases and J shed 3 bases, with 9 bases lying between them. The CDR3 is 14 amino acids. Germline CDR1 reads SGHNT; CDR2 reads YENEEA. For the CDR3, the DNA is TGTGCCAGCAGCTTAGAGGAGGGGAACTACGAGCAGTACTTC. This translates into CASSLEEGNYEQYF.

CDR3 amino acids: CASSPRTGADTGELFF. In nucleotides, the CDR3 is TGTGCCAGCTCACCCCGTACCGGGGCGGACACCGGGGAGCTGTTTTTT. The chain couples TRBV18 to TRBJ2-2, with D perhaps assigned TRBD1 or TRBD2 (5 bases each). V was clipped by 3 bases and J by 3 bases, with 14 bases between them. This CDR3 region has 16 residues. Germline-derived CDR1 and CDR2 are KGHSH and LQKENI.

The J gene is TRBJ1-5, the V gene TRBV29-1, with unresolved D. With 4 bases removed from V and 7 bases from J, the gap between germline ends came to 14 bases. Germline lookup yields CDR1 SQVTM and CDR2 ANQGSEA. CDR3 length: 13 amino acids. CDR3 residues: CSVVQGLGQPQHF. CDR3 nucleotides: TGCAGCGTTGTCCAAGGTCTTGGACAGCCCCAGCATTTT.

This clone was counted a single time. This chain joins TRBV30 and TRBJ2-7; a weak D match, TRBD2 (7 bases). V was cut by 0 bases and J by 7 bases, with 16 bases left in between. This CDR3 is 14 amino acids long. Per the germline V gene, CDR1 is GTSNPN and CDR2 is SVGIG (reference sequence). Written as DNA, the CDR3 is TGTGCCTGGAGTGTAGGGGGGGCTAGCGGAGAGCAGTACTTC. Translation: CAWSVGGASGEQYF.